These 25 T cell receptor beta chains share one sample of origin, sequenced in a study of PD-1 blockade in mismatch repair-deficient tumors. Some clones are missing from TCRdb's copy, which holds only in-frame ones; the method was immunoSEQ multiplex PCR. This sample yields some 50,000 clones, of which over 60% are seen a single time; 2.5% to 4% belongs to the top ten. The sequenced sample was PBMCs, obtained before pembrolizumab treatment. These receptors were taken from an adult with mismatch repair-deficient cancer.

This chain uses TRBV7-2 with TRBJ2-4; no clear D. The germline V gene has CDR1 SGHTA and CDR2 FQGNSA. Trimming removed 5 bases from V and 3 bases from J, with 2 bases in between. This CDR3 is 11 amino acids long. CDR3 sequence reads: CASSDKNIQYF. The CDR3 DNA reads TGTGCCAGCAGCGACAAAAACATTCAGTACTTC. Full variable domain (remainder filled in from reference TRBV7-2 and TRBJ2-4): GAGVSQSPSNKVTEKGKDVELRCDPISGHTALYWYRQSLGQGLEFLIYFQGNSAPDKSGLPSDRFSAERTGGSVSTLTIQRTQQEDSAVYLCASSDKNIQYFGAGTRLSVL.

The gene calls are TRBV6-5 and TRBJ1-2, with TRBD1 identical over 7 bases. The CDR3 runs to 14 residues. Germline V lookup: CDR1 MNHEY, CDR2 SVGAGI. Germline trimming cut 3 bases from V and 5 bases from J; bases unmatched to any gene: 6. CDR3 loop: CASSYDRVGYGYTF. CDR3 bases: TGTGCCAGCAGTTATGACAGGGTGGGGTATGGCTACACCTTC.

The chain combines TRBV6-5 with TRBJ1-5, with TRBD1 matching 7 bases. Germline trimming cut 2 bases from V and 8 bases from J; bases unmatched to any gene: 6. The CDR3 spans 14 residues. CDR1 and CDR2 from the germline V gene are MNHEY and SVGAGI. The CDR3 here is CASSYDRADEPQHF. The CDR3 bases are TGTGCCAGCAGTTACGACAGGGCAGATGAGCCCCAGCATTTT.

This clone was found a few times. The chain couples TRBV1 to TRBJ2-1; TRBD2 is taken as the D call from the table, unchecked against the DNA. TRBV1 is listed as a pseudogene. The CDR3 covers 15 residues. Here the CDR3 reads CTSSAPSGTTQEQFF. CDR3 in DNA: TGCACCAGCAGCGCGCCTAGCGGGACGACCCAGGAGCAGTTCTTC.

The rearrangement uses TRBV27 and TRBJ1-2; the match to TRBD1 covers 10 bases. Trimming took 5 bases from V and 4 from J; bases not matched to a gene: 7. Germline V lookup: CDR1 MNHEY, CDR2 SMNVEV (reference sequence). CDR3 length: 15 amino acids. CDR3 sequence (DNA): TGTGCCAGCAGTCCCCGACAGGGGGCTCTCTATGGCTACACCTTC. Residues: CASSPRQGALYGYTF.

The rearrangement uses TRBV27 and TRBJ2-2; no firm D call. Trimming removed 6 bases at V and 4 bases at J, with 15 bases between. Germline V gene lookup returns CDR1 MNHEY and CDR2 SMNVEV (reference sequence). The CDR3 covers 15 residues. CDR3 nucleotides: TGTGCCAGCAGCCGGCAAGGCCAGAGCACCGGGGAGCTGTTTTTT. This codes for CASSRQGQSTGELFF.

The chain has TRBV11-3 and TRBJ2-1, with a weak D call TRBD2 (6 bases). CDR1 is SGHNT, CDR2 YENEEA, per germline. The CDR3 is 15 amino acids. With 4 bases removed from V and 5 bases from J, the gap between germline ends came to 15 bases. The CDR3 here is CASSYPAGPNNEQFF. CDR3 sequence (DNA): TGTGCCAGCAGCTATCCAGCGGGCCCTAACAATGAGCAGTTCTTC.

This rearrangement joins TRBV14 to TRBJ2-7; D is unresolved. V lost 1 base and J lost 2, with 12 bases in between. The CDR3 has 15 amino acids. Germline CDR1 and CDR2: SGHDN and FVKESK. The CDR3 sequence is CASSQAAFTPYEQYF. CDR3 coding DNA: TGTGCCAGCAGCCAAGCGGCCTTTACCCCCTACGAGCAGTACTTC.

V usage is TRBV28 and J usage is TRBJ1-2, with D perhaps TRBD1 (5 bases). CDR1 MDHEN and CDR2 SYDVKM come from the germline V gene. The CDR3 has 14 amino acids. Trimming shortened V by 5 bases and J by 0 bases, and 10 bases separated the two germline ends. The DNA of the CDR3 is TGTGCCAGCAGTCCCGGGGGGGCTAACTATGGCTACACCTTC. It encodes CASSPGGANYGYTF.

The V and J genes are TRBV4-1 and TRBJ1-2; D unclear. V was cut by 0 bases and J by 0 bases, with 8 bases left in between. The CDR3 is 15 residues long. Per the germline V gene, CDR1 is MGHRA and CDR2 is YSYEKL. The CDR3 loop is CASSQEGRSNYGYTF. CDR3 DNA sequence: TGCGCCAGCAGCCAAGAAGGAAGATCTAACTATGGCTACACCTTC.

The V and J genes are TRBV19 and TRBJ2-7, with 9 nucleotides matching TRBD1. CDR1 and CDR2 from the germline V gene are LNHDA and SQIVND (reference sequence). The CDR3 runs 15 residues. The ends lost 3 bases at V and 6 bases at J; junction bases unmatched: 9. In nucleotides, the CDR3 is TGTGCCAGTAGTATTGTAGGGACAGGGTCGGGCGAGCAGTACTTC. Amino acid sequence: CASSIVGTGSGEQYF.

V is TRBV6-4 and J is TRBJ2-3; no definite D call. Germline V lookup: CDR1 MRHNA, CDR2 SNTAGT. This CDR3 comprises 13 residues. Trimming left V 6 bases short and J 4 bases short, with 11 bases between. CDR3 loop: CASSKNYPDTQYF. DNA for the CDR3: TGTGCCAGCAGCAAGAACTACCCAGATACGCAGTATTTT.

For the CDR3, the DNA is TGTGCCACCAGCAGAGAACGTAAATTTGAGCAGTTCTTC. Translated, it gives CATSRERKFEQFF. The chain has TRBV15 and TRBJ2-1; D gene ambiguous. Germline CDR1 and CDR2: LNHNV and YYDKDF (reference sequence). V shed 0 bases and J shed 9 bases, with 9 bases lying between them. The CDR3 length is 13 residues.

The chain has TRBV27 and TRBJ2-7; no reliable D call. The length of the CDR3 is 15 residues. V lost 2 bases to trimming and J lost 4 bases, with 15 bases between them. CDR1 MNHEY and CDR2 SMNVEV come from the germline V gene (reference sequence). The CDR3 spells CASSLKPTIGYEQYF. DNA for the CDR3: TGTGCCAGCAGTTTAAAGCCAACCATTGGTTACGAGCAGTACTTC.

DNA of the CDR3: TGTGCCAGCTCATCGCAGGAGGACGGGGAGCTGTTTTTT. Translated, it gives CASSSQEDGELFF. The chain combines TRBV18 with TRBJ2-2; D possibly corresponds to TRBD2 (5 bases). The ends were cut back, 5 bases at V and 7 bases at J, with 11 bases in the middle. Germline V gene sequence: CDR1 KGHSH, CDR2 LQKENI. CDR3 length equals 13 residues.

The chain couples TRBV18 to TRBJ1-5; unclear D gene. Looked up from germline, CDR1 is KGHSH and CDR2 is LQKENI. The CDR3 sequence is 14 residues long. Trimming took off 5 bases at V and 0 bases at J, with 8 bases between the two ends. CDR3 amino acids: CASSSEYSNQPQHF. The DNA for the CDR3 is TGTGCCAGCTCATCCGAGTATAGCAATCAGCCCCAGCATTTT.

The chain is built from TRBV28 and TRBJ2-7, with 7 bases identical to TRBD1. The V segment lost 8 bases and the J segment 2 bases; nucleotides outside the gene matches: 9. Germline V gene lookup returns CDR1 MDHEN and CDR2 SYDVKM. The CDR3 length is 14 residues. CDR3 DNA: TGTGCCAGCCGTGTTCGGGACAGTACCTACGAGCAGTACTTC. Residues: CASRVRDSTYEQYF.

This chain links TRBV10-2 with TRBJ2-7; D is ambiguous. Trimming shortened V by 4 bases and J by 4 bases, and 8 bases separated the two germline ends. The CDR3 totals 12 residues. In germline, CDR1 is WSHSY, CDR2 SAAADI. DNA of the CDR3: TGCGCCAGCAGTGTCGAGGCGTACGAGCAGTACTTC. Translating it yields CASSVEAYEQYF.

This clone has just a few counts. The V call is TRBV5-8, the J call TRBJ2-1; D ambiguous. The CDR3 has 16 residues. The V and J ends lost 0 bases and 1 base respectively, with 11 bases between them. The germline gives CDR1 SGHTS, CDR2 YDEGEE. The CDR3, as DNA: TGTGCCAGCAGCTTGGAAGGCATCCTTTCCTACAATGAGCAGTTCTTC. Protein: CASSLEGILSYNEQFF.

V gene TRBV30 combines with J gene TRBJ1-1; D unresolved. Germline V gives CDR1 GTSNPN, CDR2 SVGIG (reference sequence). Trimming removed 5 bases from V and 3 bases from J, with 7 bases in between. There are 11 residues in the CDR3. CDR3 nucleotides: TGTGCCTGGGGAAGGGACACTGAAGCTTTCTTT. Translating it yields CAWGRDTEAFF.

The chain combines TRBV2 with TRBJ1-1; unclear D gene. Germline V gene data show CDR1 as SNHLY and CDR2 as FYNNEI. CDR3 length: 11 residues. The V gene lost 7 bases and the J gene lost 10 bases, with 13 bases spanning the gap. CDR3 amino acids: CASIRETGAFF. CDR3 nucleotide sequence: TGTGCCAGCATTCGGGAAACCGGAGCTTTCTTT.

The CDR3 region is CASRLASERDTDTQYF. As DNA, the CDR3 is TGTGCAAGTCGCTTAGCCTCGGAGAGAGACACAGATACGCAGTATTTT. V usage is TRBV12-2 and J usage is TRBJ2-3; TRBD2 is taken as the D call from the table, unchecked against the DNA. TRBV12-2 is described as a pseudogene. The CDR3 spans 16 residues.

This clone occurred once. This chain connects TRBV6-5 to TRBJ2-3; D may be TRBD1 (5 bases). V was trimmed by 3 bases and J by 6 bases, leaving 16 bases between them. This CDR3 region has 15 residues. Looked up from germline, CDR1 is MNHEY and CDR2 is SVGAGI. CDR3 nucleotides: TGTGCCAGCAGTTATTTCAACCAAGGGGTGGATACGCAGTATTTT. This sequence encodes CASSYFNQGVDTQYF.

Written as DNA, the CDR3 is TGTGCCAGCAGCTTTACAGGGGTCCAAACTGAAGCTTTCTTT. Translation: CASSFTGVQTEAFF. The chain is built from TRBV4-2 and TRBJ1-1; 7 bases are a match to TRBD1. The CDR3 has 14 residues. The J segment lost 5 bases and the V segment lost 5 bases, leaving 8 bases of the junction unmatched. CDR1 and CDR2 from the germline V gene are LGHNA and YNFKEQ.

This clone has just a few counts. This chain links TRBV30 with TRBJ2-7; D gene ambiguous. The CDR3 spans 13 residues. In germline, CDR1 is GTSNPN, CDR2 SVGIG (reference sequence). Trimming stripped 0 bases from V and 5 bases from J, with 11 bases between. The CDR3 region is CAWSVVPWDEQYF. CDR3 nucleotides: TGTGCCTGGAGTGTAGTCCCCTGGGACGAGCAGTACTTC.